The 18 T cell receptor beta chains reported below all come from one sample, sequenced in a study of blood T cells in healthy people across ages. Combining a sample-barcoded 5' primer with a J-beta primer mix, a second PCR ran for roughly 7 to 11 cycles. Each CDR3 protein gets one entry after TCRdb re-called the 5' RACE reads with MiXCR. The data hold 750,000 to 1,000,000 distinct CDR3 sequences, with 25% to 35% observed a single time. These data also featured in a second study, about T cells of mothers and their children.

Sequencing used blood. The receptor set was obtained from a woman aged 35 to 49 in good health.

The chain has TRBV28 and TRBJ2-7, with TRBD1 matching over 8 bases. Germline assignment: CDR1 MDHEN and CDR2 SYDVKM. There are 15 residues in the CDR3. V dropped 6 bases and J dropped 3; count of bases not matched to a gene: 10. CDR3 DNA: TGTGCCAGCAGCGAACTCACCACAGGGGGCTACGAGCAGTACTTC. Amino acid sequence: CASSELTTGGYEQYF.

Ten or more counts support this clonotype. The V and J genes are TRBV28 and TRBJ2-4; 9 bases are shared with TRBD1. CDR3 size: 15 residues. Trimming cost V 2 bases and J 5 bases; bases outside gene matches: 4. CDR1 MDHEN and CDR2 SYDVKM come from the germline V gene. The CDR3: CASSLGGQGQNIQYF. The CDR3 nucleotides are TGTGCCAGCAGTTTAGGGGGACAGGGACAAAACATTCAGTACTTC.

The chain recombines TRBV5-1 with TRBJ2-5; TRBD1 matches at 10 bases. There are 13 residues in the CDR3. V lost 9 bases, J lost 1 base, and 3 bases stayed unmatched. Looked up from germline, CDR1 is SGHRS and CDR2 is YFSETQ. The CDR3 sequence is CATRDRGQETQYF. The CDR3 DNA follows: TGCGCCACCAGGGACAGGGGCCAAGAGACCCAGTACTTC.

This chain connects TRBV29-1 to TRBJ2-7; 7 nucleotides match TRBD1. The CDR3 contains 13 residues. V lost 4 bases and J lost 4; bases outside the gene matches: 7. Germline V gives CDR1 SQVTM, CDR2 ANQGSEA. For the CDR3, the DNA is TGCAGCGTTGGGGGACAGATTGATTACGAGCAGTACTTC. It specifies CSVGGQIDYEQYF.

The chain combines TRBV6-1 with TRBJ1-1, with 9 nucleotides matching TRBD1. The V and J ends lost 1 base and 10 bases, in that order; junction bases with no gene match: 4. CDR3 length equals 13 residues. Germline V gives CDR1 MNHNS, CDR2 SASEGT. This chain's CDR3 is CASSEEQGAGAFF. As DNA, the CDR3 is TGTGCCAGCAGTGAAGAACAGGGGGCAGGAGCTTTCTTT.

This chain joins TRBV9 and TRBJ2-5; TRBD2 agrees at 10 bases. CDR3 size: 14 residues. Per the germline V gene, CDR1 is SGDLS and CDR2 is YYNGEE. Trimming cost V 4 bases and J 11 bases; bases outside gene matches: 11. For the CDR3, the DNA is TGTGCCAGCAGCCTCAGCGGGGGGGGCAATGAGCAGTACTTC. Protein: CASSLSGGGNEQYF.

The V and J genes are TRBV27 and TRBJ1-6, with D unclear. From germline, CDR1 is MNHEY and CDR2 SMNVEV (reference sequence). CDR3 length: 14 residues. Trimming removed 3 bases from V and 7 bases from J, with 10 bases in between. This chain's CDR3 is CASSLVGRNSPLHF. CDR3 bases: TGTGCCAGCAGTTTGGTGGGGAGGAATTCACCCCTCCACTTT.

This clonotype has at least ten counts. One junction end disagrees with the germline gene, perhaps due to a read error. V usage is TRBV5-1 and J usage is TRBJ2-7; D is uncertain. The CDR3 sequence is 12 residues long. Germline CDR1 is SGHRS and CDR2 is YFSETQ. The CDR3 coding sequence is TGTGCCAGCAGTTTCGGAAGCTACGAGCAGTACTTC. Amino acids: CASSFGSYEQYF. Looking up the rest from reference TRBV5-1 and TRBJ2-7 gives the full variable domain: KAGVTQTPRYLIKTRGQQVTLSCSPISGHRSVSWYQQTPGQGLQFLFEYFSETQRNKGNFPGRFSGRQFSNSRSEMNVSTLELGDSALYLCASSFGSYEQYFGPGTRLTVT.

This chain joins TRBV7-2 and TRBJ1-2; D unclear. V was trimmed by 5 bases and J by 8 bases, leaving 15 bases between them. The CDR3 spans 13 residues. Germline-derived CDR1 and CDR2 are SGHTA and FQGNSA. CDR3 loop: CASSRSVGEGYTF. Written as DNA, the CDR3 is TGTGCCAGCAGCCGATCGGTAGGAGAGGGCTACACCTTC. The complete variable domain, with remaining parts taken from reference TRBV7-2 and TRBJ1-2, reads GAGVSQSPSNKVTEKGKDVELRCDPISGHTALYWYRQSLGQGLEFLIYFQGNSAPDKSGLPSDRFSAERTGGSVSTLTIQRTQQEDSAVYLCASSRSVGEGYTFGSGTRLTVV.

The V gene is TRBV29-1, the J gene TRBJ1-1, with TRBD1 matching over 8 bases. The ends lost 7 bases at V and 4 bases at J; junction bases unmatched: 11. The germline V gene has CDR1 SQVTM and CDR2 ANQGSEA. The CDR3 has 14 residues. The CDR3 sequence: CSGCRDRLGTEAFF. Here the CDR3 DNA reads TGCAGCGGCTGCCGGGACAGGTTGGGCACTGAAGCTTTCTTT.

The chain links TRBV4-2 to TRBJ2-3, with 7 bases aligning to TRBD2. Germline V gene lookup returns CDR1 LGHNA and CDR2 YNFKEQ. V shed 4 bases, J shed 4 bases, and the junction held 8 bases outside the gene matches. CDR3 size: 15 residues. CDR3 region: CASSPGLEVPDTQYF. The CDR3 DNA sequence: TGTGCCAGCAGCCCCGGACTAGAGGTACCAGATACGCAGTATTTT.

The rearrangement joins TRBV20-1 to TRBJ2-1; 7 positions agree with TRBD2. The CDR3 is 15 residues long. Germline V gives CDR1 DFQATT, CDR2 SNEGSKA (reference sequence). The trim removed 5 bases at V and 1 base at J, leaving 8 bases unmatched. In DNA form, the CDR3 reads TGCAGTGCTCCTTCCCTAGCGGTATCCTACAATGAGCAGTTCTTC. It yields the protein CSAPSLAVSYNEQFF.

This clonotype was seen ten or more times. The chain is built from TRBV5-6 and TRBJ2-7; 7 nucleotides agree with TRBD1. The V and J ends lost 2 bases and 1 base, in that order; junction bases with no gene match: 9. Germline V CDR1 and CDR2: SGHDT, YYEEEE. The CDR3 is 16 amino acids. In DNA, the CDR3 is TGTGCCAGCAGCTTTGCGACAGGGTCCCCTTCCTACGAGCAGTACTTC. This encodes CASSFATGSPSYEQYF.

This clonotype was seen a few times. This chain connects TRBV3-1 to TRBJ1-2; D remains ambiguous. The V gene lost 0 bases and the J gene lost 2 bases, with 10 bases spanning the gap. The CDR3 runs 15 residues. The germline V gene has CDR1 LGHDT and CDR2 YNNKEL (reference sequence). In DNA form, the CDR3 reads TGTGCCAGCAGCCAAGATTCCGTCTTCAACTATGGCTACACCTTC. Its protein is CASSQDSVFNYGYTF.

Notes on this clonotype: This could be a read error, since a much larger clone is one nucleotide away. V is TRBV7-9 and J is TRBJ2-7; D is ambiguous. The length of the CDR3 is 11 residues. Between the trimmed V and J ends, which lost 4 bases and 6 bases, there was a span of 7 bases. Germline CDR1 and CDR2: SEHNR and FQNEAQ (reference sequence). As DNA, the CDR3 is TGTGCCAGCAGCTCGTGCGGCGAGCAGTACTTC. This gives the protein CASSSCGEQYF.

V usage is TRBV28 and J usage is TRBJ2-2; D not certain. Germline V CDR1 and CDR2: MDHEN, SYDVKM. V lost 5 bases and J lost 7, with 17 bases in between. This CDR3 is 15 amino acids long. In nucleotides, the CDR3 is TGTGCCAGCAGTCTCCCGGCCATAGTCAGCGGGGAGCTGTTTTTT. This encodes CASSLPAIVSGELFF.

The J gene is TRBJ2-7, the V gene TRBV9; D remains unclear. Germline CDR1 SGDLS, CDR2 YYNGEE. The CDR3 spans 13 residues. The V end was cut by 4 bases, the J end by 5 bases, with 13 bases between. The CDR3: CASSPWFGDEQYF. CDR3 coding DNA: TGTGCCAGCAGCCCGTGGTTTGGGGACGAGCAGTACTTC. Full variable domain (missing parts from reference TRBV9 and TRBJ2-7): DSGVTQTPKHLITATGQRVTLRCSPRSGDLSVYWYQQSLDQGLQFLIQYYNGEERAKGNILERFSAQQFPDLHSELNLSSLELGDSALYFCASSPWFGDEQYFGPGTRLTVT.

As for this clonotype: Compared with germline, one end of the junction differs, possibly owing to a read error. The chain employs TRBV9 and TRBJ2-6; a possible D gene is TRBD1 (6 bases). Per germline, CDR1 SGDLS and CDR2 YYNGEE. The CDR3 consists of 16 residues. Here the CDR3 reads CVSSVGQGSGANALTF. The CDR3 DNA is TGTGTCAGCAGCGTAGGTCAGGGGTCTGGGGCCAACGCCCTGACTTTC.